This entry features one T cell receptor beta chain sequence. These data belong to a study of blood T cell repertoires in COVID-19. Germline trimming cut 4 bases from V and 2 bases from J; bases unmatched to any gene: 14. CDR1 and CDR2 (germline): KGHDR, SFDVKD. CDR3 length: 20 residues. Authors' analysis steps: Cell counts per sample came from amplifying reference gene primers. The data were produced by immunoSEQ multiplex PCR, yet TCRdb's version contains in-frame clones alone and is incomplete. V, J and clone size were drawn from that table, and D and trimming were deduced from the DNA. This table has about 200,000 clones, 82% appearing once.

Input material: peripheral blood. The rearrangement uses TRBV24-1 and TRBJ2-6, with 9 positions matching TRBD1. The source of this sequence is a woman aged 70-85 years with COVID-19, enrolled during active disease. As DNA, the CDR3 is TGTGCCACCAGTGACGCCCCAGGACAGGGGAGTTGGGCTGGGGCCAACGTCCTGACTTTC. Translating it yields CATSDAPGQGSWAGANVLTF.